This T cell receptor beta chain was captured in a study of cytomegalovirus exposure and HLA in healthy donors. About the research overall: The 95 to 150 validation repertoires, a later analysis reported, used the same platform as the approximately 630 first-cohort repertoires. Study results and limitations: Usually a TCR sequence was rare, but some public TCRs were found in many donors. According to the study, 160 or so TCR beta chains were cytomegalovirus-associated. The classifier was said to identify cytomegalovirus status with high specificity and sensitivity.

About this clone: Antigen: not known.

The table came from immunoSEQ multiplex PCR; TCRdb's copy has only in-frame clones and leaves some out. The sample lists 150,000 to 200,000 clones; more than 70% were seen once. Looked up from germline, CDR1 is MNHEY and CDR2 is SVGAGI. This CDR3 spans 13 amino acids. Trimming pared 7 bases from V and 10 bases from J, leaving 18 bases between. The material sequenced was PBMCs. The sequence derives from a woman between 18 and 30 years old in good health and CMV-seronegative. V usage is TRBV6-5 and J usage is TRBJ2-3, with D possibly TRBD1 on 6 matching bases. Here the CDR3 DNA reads TGTGCCAGCACACTCAACAGGGCGGGCTCGCAGTATTTT. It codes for CASTLNRAGSQYF.